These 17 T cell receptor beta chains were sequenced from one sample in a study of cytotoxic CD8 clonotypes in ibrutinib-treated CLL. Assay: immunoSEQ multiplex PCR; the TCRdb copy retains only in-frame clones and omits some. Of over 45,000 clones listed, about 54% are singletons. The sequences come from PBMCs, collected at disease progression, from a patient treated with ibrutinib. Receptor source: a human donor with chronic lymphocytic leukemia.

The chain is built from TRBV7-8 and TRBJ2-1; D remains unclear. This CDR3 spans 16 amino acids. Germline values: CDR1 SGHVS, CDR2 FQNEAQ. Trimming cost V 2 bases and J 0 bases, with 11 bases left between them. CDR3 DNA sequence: TGTGCCAGCAGCTTATGGGTAGGAAGCTCCTACAATGAGCAGTTCTTC. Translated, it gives CASSLWVGSSYNEQFF.

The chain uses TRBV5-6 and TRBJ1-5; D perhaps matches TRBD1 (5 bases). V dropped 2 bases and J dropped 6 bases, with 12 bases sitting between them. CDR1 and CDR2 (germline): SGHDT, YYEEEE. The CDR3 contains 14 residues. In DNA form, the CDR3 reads TGTGCCAGCAGCTTCGGTCAGGGTAGTCAGCCCCAGCATTTT. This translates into CASSFGQGSQPQHF.

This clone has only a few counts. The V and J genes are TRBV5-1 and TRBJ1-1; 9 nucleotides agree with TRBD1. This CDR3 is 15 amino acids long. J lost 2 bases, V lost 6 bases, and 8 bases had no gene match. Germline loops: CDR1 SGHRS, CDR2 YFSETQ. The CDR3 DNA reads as TGCGCCAGCAAAAGGACAGGGGACCCTAACACTGAAGCTTTCTTT. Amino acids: CASKRTGDPNTEAFF.

The CDR3 spells CAISESRDRYGYTF. CDR3 coding DNA: TGTGCCATCAGTGAGTCGAGAGACAGATATGGCTACACCTTC. The chain recombines TRBV10-3 with TRBJ1-2; tentatively, D is TRBD1 (5 bases). V was trimmed by 0 bases and J by 5 bases, leaving 10 bases between them. The CDR3 spans 14 residues. CDR1 and CDR2 (germline): ENHRY, SYGVKD.

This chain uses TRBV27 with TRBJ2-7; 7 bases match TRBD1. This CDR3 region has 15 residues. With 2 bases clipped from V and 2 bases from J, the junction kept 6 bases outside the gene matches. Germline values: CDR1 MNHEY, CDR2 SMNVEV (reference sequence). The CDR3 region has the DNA TGTGCCAGCAGTTTAGGGTTACAGGGGCCCTACGAGCAGTACTTC. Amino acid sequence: CASSLGLQGPYEQYF.

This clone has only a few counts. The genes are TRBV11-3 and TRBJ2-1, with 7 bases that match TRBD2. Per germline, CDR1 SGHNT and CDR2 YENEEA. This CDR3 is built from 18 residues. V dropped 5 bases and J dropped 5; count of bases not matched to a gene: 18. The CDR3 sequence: CASSPRREYMAGDNEQFF. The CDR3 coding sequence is TGTGCCAGCAGCCCGAGACGGGAGTATATGGCGGGGGACAATGAGCAGTTCTTC.

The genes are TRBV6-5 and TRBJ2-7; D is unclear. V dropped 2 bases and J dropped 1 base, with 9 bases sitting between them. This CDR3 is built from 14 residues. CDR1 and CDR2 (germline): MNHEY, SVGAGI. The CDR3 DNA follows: TGTGCCAGCAGTTACGTTGCAGCATCCTACGAGCAGTACTTC. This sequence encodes CASSYVAASYEQYF.

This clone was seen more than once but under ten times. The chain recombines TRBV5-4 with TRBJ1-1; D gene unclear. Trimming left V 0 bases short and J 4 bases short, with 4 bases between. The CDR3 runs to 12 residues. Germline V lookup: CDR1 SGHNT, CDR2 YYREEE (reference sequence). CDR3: CASSLGSTEAFF. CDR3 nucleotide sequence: TGTGCCAGCAGCTTGGGGTCCACTGAAGCTTTCTTT.

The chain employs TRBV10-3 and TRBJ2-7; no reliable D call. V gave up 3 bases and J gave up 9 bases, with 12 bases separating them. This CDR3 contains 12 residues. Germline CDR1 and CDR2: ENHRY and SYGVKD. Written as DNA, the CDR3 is TGTGCCATCAGTGATCCTTCCGGTCTGCAGTACTTC. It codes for CAISDPSGLQYF.

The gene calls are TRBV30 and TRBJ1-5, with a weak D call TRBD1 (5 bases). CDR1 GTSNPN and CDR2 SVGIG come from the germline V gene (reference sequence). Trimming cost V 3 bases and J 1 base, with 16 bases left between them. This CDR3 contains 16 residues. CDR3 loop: CAWRAKERGSNQPQHF. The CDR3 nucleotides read TGTGCCTGGAGGGCAAAAGAGAGGGGCAGCAATCAGCCCCAGCATTTT.

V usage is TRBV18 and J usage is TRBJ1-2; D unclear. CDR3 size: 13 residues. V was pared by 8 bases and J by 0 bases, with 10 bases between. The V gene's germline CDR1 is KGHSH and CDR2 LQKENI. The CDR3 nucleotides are TGTGCCAGCCGGTCCAGGCCTAACTATGGCTACACCTTC. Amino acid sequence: CASRSRPNYGYTF.

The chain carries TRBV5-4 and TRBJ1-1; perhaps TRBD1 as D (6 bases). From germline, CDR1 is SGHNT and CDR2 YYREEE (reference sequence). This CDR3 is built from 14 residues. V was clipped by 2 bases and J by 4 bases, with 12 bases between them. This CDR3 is CASSFDRIATEAFF. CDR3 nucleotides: TGTGCCAGCAGCTTTGACAGGATAGCCACTGAAGCTTTCTTT.

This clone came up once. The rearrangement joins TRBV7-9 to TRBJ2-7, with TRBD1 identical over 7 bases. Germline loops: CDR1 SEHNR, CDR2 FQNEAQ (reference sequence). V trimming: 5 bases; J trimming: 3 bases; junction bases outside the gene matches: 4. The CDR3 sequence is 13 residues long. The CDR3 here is CASSLGQLYEQYF. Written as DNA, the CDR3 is TGTGCCAGCAGCCTGGGACAGCTCTACGAGCAGTACTTC.

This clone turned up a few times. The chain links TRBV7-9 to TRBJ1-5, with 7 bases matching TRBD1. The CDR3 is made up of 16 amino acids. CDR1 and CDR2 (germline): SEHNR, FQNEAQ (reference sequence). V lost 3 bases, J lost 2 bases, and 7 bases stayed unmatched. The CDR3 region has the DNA TGTGCCAGCAGCTTTTACAGGGGAACGGGCAATCAGCCCCAGCATTTT. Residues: CASSFYRGTGNQPQHF.

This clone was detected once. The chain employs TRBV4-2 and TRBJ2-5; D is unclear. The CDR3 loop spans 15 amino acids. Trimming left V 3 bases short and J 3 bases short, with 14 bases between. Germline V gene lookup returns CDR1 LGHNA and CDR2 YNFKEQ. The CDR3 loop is CASSQTDRPEETQYF. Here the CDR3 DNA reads TGTGCCAGCAGCCAGACTGACCGGCCGGAAGAGACCCAGTACTTC.

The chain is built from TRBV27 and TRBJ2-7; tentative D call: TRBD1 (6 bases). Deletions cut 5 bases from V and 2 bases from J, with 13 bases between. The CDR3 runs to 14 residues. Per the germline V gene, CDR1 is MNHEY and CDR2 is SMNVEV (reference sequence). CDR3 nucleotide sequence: TGTGCCAGCAGTATCGACAGGAGCACCTACGAGCAGTACTTC. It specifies CASSIDRSTYEQYF.

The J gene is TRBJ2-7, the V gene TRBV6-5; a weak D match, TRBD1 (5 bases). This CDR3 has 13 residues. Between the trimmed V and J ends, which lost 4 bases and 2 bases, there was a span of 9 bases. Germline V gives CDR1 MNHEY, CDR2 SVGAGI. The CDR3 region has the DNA TGTGCCAGCAGTTCCTCAGGGACCTACGAGCAGTACTTC. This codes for CASSSSGTYEQYF.